Listed below are T cell receptor beta chains from one sample, sequenced in a study of somatic mutations in cytotoxic T cells in rheumatoid arthritis. Method: immunoSEQ multiplex PCR; TCRdb's copy keeps in-frame clones and lacks some. The sample yields under 20,000 clones, 60% to 85% seen once. The sample consisted of CD8+ T cells sorted from blood. The receptor source for this set is an adult with rheumatoid arthritis. Each CDR3 is given with its conserved first and last residue. The order of the fields is D gene, V gene, J gene, clone size, CDR3 DNA, CDR3 protein. D genes are given only for firm matches. Where a row states a size, it is once, few, many or the class of an expanded clone; other rows omit it.

d_call: TRBD1; v_call: TRBV11-2; j_call: TRBJ1-2; clone_size: NA; cdr3_nt: TGTGCCAGCAGCCTGGGACAGCTTTATGGCTACACCTTC; cdr3_aa: CASSLGQLYGYTF
d_call: NA; v_call: TRBV14; j_call: TRBJ1-1; clone_size: NA; cdr3_nt: TGTGCCAGCAGGCCCCGGGGGCAGGGAGACACTGAAGCTTTCTTT; cdr3_aa: CASRPRGQGDTEAFF
d_call: NA; v_call: TRBV5-6; j_call: TRBJ1-2; clone_size: NA; cdr3_nt: TGTGCCAGCAGCTTGGTGAGGGACGGAGGCATTTACTATGGCTACACCTTC; cdr3_aa: CASSLVRDGGIYYGYTF
d_call: TRBD1; v_call: TRBV5-1; j_call: TRBJ2-7; clone_size: NA; cdr3_nt: TGCGCCAGCAGCTTGATCGGACAGGGGGCGGACGAGCAGTACTTC; cdr3_aa: CASSLIGQGADEQYF
d_call: NA; v_call: TRBV5-1; j_call: TRBJ1-2; clone_size: NA; cdr3_nt: TGCGCCAGCAGCCCCGAGGGAAGTAGGTCTAACTATGGCTACACCTTC; cdr3_aa: CASSPEGSRSNYGYTF
d_call: NA; v_call: TRBV27; j_call: TRBJ1-6; clone_size: NA; cdr3_nt: TGTGCCAGCAGTTCTCGTAGTGGGGTCCTCTCCTATAATTCACCCCTCCACTTT; cdr3_aa: CASSSRSGVLSYNSPLHF
d_call: TRBD2; v_call: TRBV5-4; j_call: TRBJ2-7; clone_size: NA; cdr3_nt: TGTGCCAGCCCTACCCAGCGGGGGCAATTTCCCTCCTACGAGCAGTACTTC; cdr3_aa: CASPTQRGQFPSYEQYF
d_call: NA; v_call: TRBV5-1; j_call: TRBJ2-2; clone_size: NA; cdr3_nt: TGCGCCAGCAGCTTGGTGCCGTTTAGACAGAACACCGGGGAGCTGTTTTTT; cdr3_aa: CASSLVPFRQNTGELFF
d_call: NA; v_call: TRBV4-1; j_call: TRBJ2-1; clone_size: NA; cdr3_nt: TGCGCCAGCAGTAGATACAATGAGCAGTTCTTC; cdr3_aa: CASSRYNEQFF
d_call: NA; v_call: TRBV9; j_call: TRBJ2-7; clone_size: NA; cdr3_nt: TGTGCCAGCAGCGCCGACCGGGGGTACGAGCAGTACTTC; cdr3_aa: CASSADRGYEQYF
d_call: NA; v_call: TRBV6-1; j_call: TRBJ1-1; clone_size: NA; cdr3_nt: TGTGCCAGCAGTGAAGGTGGGGAGCCCACTGAAGCTTTCTTT; cdr3_aa: CASSEGGEPTEAFF
d_call: NA; v_call: TRBV13; j_call: TRBJ2-7; clone_size: NA; cdr3_nt: TGTGCCAGCAGCTTGGGAGTCTACGAGCAGTACTTC; cdr3_aa: CASSLGVYEQYF
d_call: NA; v_call: TRBV13; j_call: TRBJ2-5; clone_size: NA; cdr3_nt: TGTGCCAGCAGCAGCGATGTGTTGGTCGAGACCCAGTACTTC; cdr3_aa: CASSSDVLVETQYF
d_call: NA; v_call: TRBV5-6; j_call: TRBJ2-3; clone_size: NA; cdr3_nt: TGTGCCAGCAGCTTAGGTAACACAGATACGCAGTATTTT; cdr3_aa: CASSLGNTDTQYF
d_call: NA; v_call: TRBV4-1; j_call: TRBJ2-7; clone_size: few; cdr3_nt: TGCGCCAGCAGCCCAGGGAATAGGGAGCAGTACTTC; cdr3_aa: CASSPGNREQYF
d_call: NA; v_call: TRBV9; j_call: TRBJ2-5; clone_size: NA; cdr3_nt: TGTGCCAGCAGCGGAGAGACCCAGTACTTC; cdr3_aa: CASSGETQYF
d_call: TRBD1; v_call: TRBV19; j_call: TRBJ1-1; clone_size: NA; cdr3_nt: TGTGCCAGCACAGGGGAGAACACTGAAGCTTTCTTT; cdr3_aa: CASTGENTEAFF
d_call: TRBD1; v_call: TRBV6-1; j_call: TRBJ1-2; clone_size: few; cdr3_nt: TGTGCCAGCAGTGTGACAGGGGAAACCGTCTATGGCTACACCTTC; cdr3_aa: CASSVTGETVYGYTF
d_call: NA; v_call: TRBV4-1; j_call: TRBJ1-5; clone_size: few; cdr3_nt: TGCGCCAGCAGCCAAGCGCACCAGGGCCAGCCCCAGCATTTT; cdr3_aa: CASSQAHQGQPQHF
d_call: TRBD2; v_call: TRBV7-2; j_call: TRBJ2-7; clone_size: NA; cdr3_nt: TGTGCCAGTAGACTAGCGGGGAGCTACGAGCAGTACTTC; cdr3_aa: CASRLAGSYEQYF
d_call: NA; v_call: TRBV10-1; j_call: TRBJ2-2; clone_size: NA; cdr3_nt: TGCGCCGTCTACAGGGTAGACACCGGGGAGCTGTTTTTT; cdr3_aa: CAVYRVDTGELFF
d_call: NA; v_call: TRBV7-9; j_call: TRBJ2-5; clone_size: NA; cdr3_nt: TGTGCCAGCAGCGACCCAGAGACCCAGTACTTC; cdr3_aa: CASSDPETQYF
d_call: NA; v_call: TRBV9; j_call: TRBJ2-3; clone_size: NA; cdr3_nt: TGTGCCAGCAGCGCTGTAGGTAGCACAGATACGCAGTATTTT; cdr3_aa: CASSAVGSTDTQYF
d_call: NA; v_call: TRBV7-9; j_call: TRBJ2-4; clone_size: NA; cdr3_nt: TGTGCCAGCAGATCGCCTCTAAGCTCCTTGGGCATTCAGTACTTC; cdr3_aa: CASRSPLSSLGIQYF
d_call: NA; v_call: TRBV4-1; j_call: TRBJ2-2; clone_size: NA; cdr3_nt: TGCGCCAGCAGCCTAATCGCCGGGGCCGGGGAGCTGTTTTTT; cdr3_aa: CASSLIAGAGELFF
d_call: NA; v_call: TRBV9; j_call: TRBJ2-4; clone_size: NA; cdr3_nt: TGTGCCAGCAGCGAAGAGGTATACGGTAGGAAAAACATTCAGTACTTC; cdr3_aa: CASSEEVYGRKNIQYF
d_call: NA; v_call: TRBV5-1; j_call: TRBJ1-2; clone_size: NA; cdr3_nt: TGCGCCAGCAGCTCGGTCGACGGGAACGATGGCTACACCTTC; cdr3_aa: CASSSVDGNDGYTF
d_call: NA; v_call: TRBV11-2; j_call: TRBJ1-5; clone_size: NA; cdr3_nt: TGTGCCAGCAGCTTGGTTGGGTATCAGCCCCAGCATTTT; cdr3_aa: CASSLVGYQPQHF
d_call: NA; v_call: TRBV5-1; j_call: TRBJ2-2; clone_size: NA; cdr3_nt: TGCGCCAGCAGCTCCACAGGGAGTACCGGGGAGCTGTTTTTT; cdr3_aa: CASSSTGSTGELFF
d_call: TRBD1; v_call: TRBV4-1; j_call: TRBJ2-7; clone_size: once; cdr3_nt: TGCGCCAGCAGCCAAGTACCAGGGGGATTCTACGAGCAGTACTTC; cdr3_aa: CASSQVPGGFYEQYF
d_call: NA; v_call: TRBV7-9; j_call: TRBJ2-6; clone_size: NA; cdr3_nt: TGTGCCAGCAGCTACCCGGTGAGGGACTCTGGGGCCAACGTCCTGACTTTC; cdr3_aa: CASSYPVRDSGANVLTF
d_call: NA; v_call: TRBV4-1; j_call: TRBJ2-7; clone_size: NA; cdr3_nt: TGCGCCAGCAGCCAAGTGCCTCCCTCCTACGAGCAGTACTTC; cdr3_aa: CASSQVPPSYEQYF